One and the same sample provided the 14 T cell receptor beta chains below, sequenced in a study of T cell responses to AZD1222 COVID-19 vaccine. The repertoire was sequenced with immunoSEQ multiplex PCR; TCRdb's copy has only in-frame clones and lacks some. Of fewer than 110,000 clones in the sample, 75% to 95% are singletons; the top ten hold around 5.9%. The sequencing used peripheral blood, collected 28 days after the second AZD1222 dose. The receptors here all came from an adult who received the AZD1222 COVID-19 vaccine.

The rearrangement uses TRBV6-1 and TRBJ2-1; D might be TRBD1 (6 bases). Germline lookup yields CDR1 MNHNS and CDR2 SASEGT. V was clipped by 4 bases and J by 8 bases, with 21 bases between them. This CDR3 is built from 16 residues. CDR3 sequence reads: CASSGLDRPPGYEQFF. DNA of the CDR3: TGTGCCAGCAGTGGACTGGACAGACCCCCGGGTTATGAGCAGTTCTTC.

V and J are TRBV7-9 and TRBJ1-2; D gene uncertain. The CDR3 runs to 12 residues. Per the germline V gene, CDR1 is SEHNR and CDR2 is FQNEAQ (reference sequence). With 8 bases removed from V and 4 bases from J, the gap between germline ends came to 11 bases. The CDR3 DNA reads as TGTGCCAGCGCTAGGGATCTCTATGGCTACACCTTC. Translated: CASARDLYGYTF.

The J gene is TRBJ1-1, the V gene TRBV7-9; possibly TRBD1 for D (5 bases). The CDR3 loop spans 18 amino acids. The V end lost 5 bases, the J end lost 0 bases, and 22 bases lay between the germline ends. Looked up from germline, CDR1 is SEHNR and CDR2 is FQNEAQ (reference sequence). CDR3 nucleotides: TGTGCCAGCAGCAACGGGAGGCAGGGCATTGAAATGAACACTGAAGCTTTCTTT. The encoded protein is CASSNGRQGIEMNTEAFF.

The rearrangement links TRBV11-2 to TRBJ1-2, with a possible D match to TRBD1 (6 bases). This CDR3 has 17 amino acids. CDR1 and CDR2 (germline): SGHAT, FQNNGV. Trimming removed 3 bases at V and 0 bases at J, with 17 bases between. The CDR3 DNA follows: TGTGCCAGCAGCTTGGGAGGGGGAGGGAGGACTAACTATGGCTACACCTTC. Amino acids: CASSLGGGGRTNYGYTF.

This clone was found once. The rearrangement uses TRBV10-2 and TRBJ2-7; a possible D gene is TRBD1 (5 bases). This CDR3 is 14 amino acids long. Germline values: CDR1 WSHSY, CDR2 SAAADI. V was clipped by 3 bases and J by 0 bases, with 9 bases between them. The CDR3 DNA is TGCGCCAGCAGTGACAGGGCGTCCTCCTACGAGCAGTACTTC. Its protein product is CASSDRASSYEQYF.

The V gene is TRBV7-2, the J gene TRBJ1-1; possible D gene TRBD1, 5 bases. The CDR3 is made up of 14 amino acids. V gave up 6 bases and J gave up 6 bases, with 17 bases separating them. Germline V lookup: CDR1 SGHTA, CDR2 FQGNSA. CDR3 DNA: TGTGCCAGCAGTCCTGCCGCAGGGCGGGCTGAAGCTTTCTTT. As protein: CASSPAAGRAEAFF.

The chain has TRBV6-5 and TRBJ1-5; possible D gene TRBD1, 5 bases. The CDR3 has 14 residues. The V gene's germline CDR1 is MNHEY and CDR2 SVGAGI. Trimming cost V 2 bases and J 5 bases, with 10 bases left between them. CDR3 coding DNA: TGTGCCAGCAGTTACGCCGGGGGTGATCAGCCCCAGCATTTT. Amino acid sequence: CASSYAGGDQPQHF.

This chain links TRBV5-4 with TRBJ2-3; 10 nucleotides agree with TRBD1. The germline gives CDR1 SGHNT, CDR2 YYREEE (reference sequence). The CDR3 sequence is 14 residues long. J gave up 6 bases and V 4 bases, and 5 bases lay outside the gene matches. CDR3 protein: CASSRGTGVDTQYF. The CDR3 DNA reads as TGTGCCAGCAGCCGAGGGACAGGGGTGGATACGCAGTATTTT.

The V call is TRBV19, the J call TRBJ1-5, with 9 positions matching TRBD1. The CDR3 extends over 16 amino acids. The V segment lost 7 bases and the J segment 0 bases; nucleotides outside the gene matches: 7. CDR1 and CDR2 (germline): LNHDA, SQIVND (reference sequence). The CDR3 bases are TGTGCCAGTAATCTCGGACAGGGGCTTAGCAATCAGCCCCAGCATTTT. It is translated as CASNLGQGLSNQPQHF.

The CDR3 protein is CASSLVAGNSYNEQFF. The DNA of the CDR3 is TGCGCCAGCAGCTTGGTCGCGGGGAACTCCTACAATGAGCAGTTCTTC. The chain carries TRBV5-1 and TRBJ2-1, with D maybe TRBD2 (6 bases). Germline V gives CDR1 SGHRS, CDR2 YFSETQ. This CDR3 has 16 residues. Trimming removed 0 bases from V and 0 bases from J, with 10 bases in between.

The chain employs TRBV18 and TRBJ1-2; 7 nucleotides match TRBD1. The V gene's germline CDR1 is KGHSH and CDR2 LQKENI. The CDR3 loop spans 13 amino acids. Trimming at V came to 2 bases and at J to 6 bases, leaving 3 bases not matched to a gene. The CDR3 DNA sequence: TGTGCCAGCTCACCAAGGGGGCGCGATGGCTACACCTTC. It codes for CASSPRGRDGYTF. The full variable domain, completed using reference TRBV18 and TRBJ1-2, is NAGVMQNPRHLVRRRGQEARLRCSPMKGHSHVYWYRQLPEEGLKFMVYLQKENIIDESGMPKERFSAEFPKEGPSILRIQQVVRGDSAAYFCASSPRGRDGYTFGSGTRLTVV.

The chain carries TRBV28 and TRBJ2-3; 9 bases map to TRBD2. The V and J ends lost 5 bases and 3 bases, in that order; junction bases with no gene match: 18. Germline V lookup: CDR1 MDHEN, CDR2 SYDVKM. This CDR3 has 19 amino acids. CDR3 DNA: TGTGCCAGCAGTCCCGTCGCTCTCTCTGCTAGCGGGGATACAGATACGCAGTATTTT. Translated, it gives CASSPVALSASGDTDTQYF.

The chain joins TRBV7-6 to TRBJ1-2; 8 bases align to TRBD1. The CDR3 totals 17 residues. Trimming took 3 bases from V and 4 from J; bases not matched to a gene: 13. Germline lookup yields CDR1 SGHVS and CDR2 FNYEAQ. This CDR3 is CASSLNRGTAPFYGYTF. CDR3 nucleotide sequence: TGTGCCAGCAGCTTGAACAGGGGGACCGCACCCTTCTATGGCTACACCTTC.

This sequence joins TRBV4-1 and TRBJ2-2, with 12 bases that match TRBD2. J was trimmed by 6 bases and V by 4 bases; bases with no gene match: 6. Looked up from germline, CDR1 is MGHRA and CDR2 is YSYEKL. The CDR3 sequence is 16 residues long. CDR3 DNA: TGCGCCAGCAGCCCGCTAGCGGGGGGGCAACCCGGGGAGCTGTTTTTT. Its translation is CASSPLAGGQPGELFF.